The sequence of this T cell receptor (beta chain) was determined in a study of blood T cell repertoires in COVID-19. Across the whole study: Specimens from acute and convalescent COVID-19 originated in the United States, Italy and Spain. Sources were T cells, B-cell-depleted T cells, or PBMCs; the material itself was cDNA or gDNA.

Authors' data handling: Amplification with reference gene primers provided the estimates of nucleated cell counts. TCRdb keeps only in-frame clones here, not all; method: immunoSEQ multiplex PCR. Clone size and the V and J calls come from that table; the DNA yielded D and trimming. This sample yields roughly 42,000 clones, of which 75% to 90% are seen a single time; 7% to 9.5% belongs to the top ten. V trimming: 4 bases; J trimming: 4 bases; junction bases outside the gene matches: 8. CDR1 and CDR2 from the germline V gene are SGHKS and YYEKEE (reference sequence). This CDR3 region has 16 residues. The source is a man aged 25 to 45 with active or convalescent COVID-19. The V and J genes are TRBV5-5 and TRBJ2-2, with 9 bases that match TRBD1. Sample: peripheral blood. The CDR3 DNA sequence: TGTGCCAGCAGCCCATTGGGACAGGGAGGCACCGGGGAGCTGTTTTTT. This translates into CASSPLGQGGTGELFF.